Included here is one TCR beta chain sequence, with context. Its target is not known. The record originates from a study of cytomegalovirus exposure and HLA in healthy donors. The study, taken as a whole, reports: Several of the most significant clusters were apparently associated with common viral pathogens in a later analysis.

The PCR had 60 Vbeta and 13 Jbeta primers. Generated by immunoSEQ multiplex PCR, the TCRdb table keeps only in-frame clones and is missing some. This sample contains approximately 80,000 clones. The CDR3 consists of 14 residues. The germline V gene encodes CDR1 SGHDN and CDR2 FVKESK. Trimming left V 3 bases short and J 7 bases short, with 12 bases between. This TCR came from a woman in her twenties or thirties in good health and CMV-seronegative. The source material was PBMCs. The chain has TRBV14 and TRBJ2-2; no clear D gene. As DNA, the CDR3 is TGTGCCAGCAGCCACCTACTATCTATCGGGGAGCTGTTTTTT. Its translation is CASSHLLSIGELFF.